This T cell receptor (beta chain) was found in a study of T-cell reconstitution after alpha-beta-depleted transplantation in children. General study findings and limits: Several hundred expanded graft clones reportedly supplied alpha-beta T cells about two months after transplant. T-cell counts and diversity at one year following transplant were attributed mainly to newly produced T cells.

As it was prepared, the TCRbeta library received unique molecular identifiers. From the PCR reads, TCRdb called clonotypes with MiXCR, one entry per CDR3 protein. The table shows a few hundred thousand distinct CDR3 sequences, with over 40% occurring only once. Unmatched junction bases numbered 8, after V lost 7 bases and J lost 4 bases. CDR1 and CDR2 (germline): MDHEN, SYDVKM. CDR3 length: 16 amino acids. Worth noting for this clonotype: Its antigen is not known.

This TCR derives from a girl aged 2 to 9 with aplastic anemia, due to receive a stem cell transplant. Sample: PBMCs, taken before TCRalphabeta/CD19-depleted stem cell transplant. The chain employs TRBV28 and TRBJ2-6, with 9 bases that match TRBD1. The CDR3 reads CASTRTGALGANVLTF. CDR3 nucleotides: TGTGCCAGCACAAGGACAGGGGCCTTGGGGGCCAACGTCCTGACTTTC. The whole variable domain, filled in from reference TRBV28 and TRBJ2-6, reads DVKVTQSSRYLVKRTGEKVFLECVQDMDHENMFWYRQDPGLGLRLIYFSYDVKMKEKGDIPEGYSVSREKKERFSLILESASTNQTSMYLCASTRTGALGANVLTFGAGSRLTVL.